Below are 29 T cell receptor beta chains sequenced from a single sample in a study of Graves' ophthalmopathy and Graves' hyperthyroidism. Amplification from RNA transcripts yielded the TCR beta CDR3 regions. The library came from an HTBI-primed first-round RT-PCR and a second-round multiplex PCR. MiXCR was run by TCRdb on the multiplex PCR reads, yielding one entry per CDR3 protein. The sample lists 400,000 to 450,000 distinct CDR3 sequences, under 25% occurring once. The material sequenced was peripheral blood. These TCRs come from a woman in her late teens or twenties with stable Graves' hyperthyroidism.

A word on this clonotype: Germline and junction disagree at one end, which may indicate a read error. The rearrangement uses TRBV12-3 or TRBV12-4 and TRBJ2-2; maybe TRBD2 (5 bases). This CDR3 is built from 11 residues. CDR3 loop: CASIHPGDLFF. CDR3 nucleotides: TGTGCCAGCATCCATCCCGGGGATCTGTTTTTT.

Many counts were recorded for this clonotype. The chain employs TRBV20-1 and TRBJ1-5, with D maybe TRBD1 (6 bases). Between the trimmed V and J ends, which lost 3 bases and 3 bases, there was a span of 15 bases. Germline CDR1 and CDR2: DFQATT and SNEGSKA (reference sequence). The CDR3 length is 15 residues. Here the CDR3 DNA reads TGCAGTGCTAGGGTGACAGGTACCCTCAATCAGCCCCAGCATTTT. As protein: CSARVTGTLNQPQHF.

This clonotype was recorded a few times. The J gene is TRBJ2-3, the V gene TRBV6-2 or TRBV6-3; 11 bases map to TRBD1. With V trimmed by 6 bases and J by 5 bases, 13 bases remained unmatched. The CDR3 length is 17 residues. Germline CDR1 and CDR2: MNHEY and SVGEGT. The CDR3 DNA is TGTGCCAGCAGAATAGATCCCGGACAGGGGGCACAAGATACGCAGTATTTT. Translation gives CASRIDPGQGAQDTQYF.

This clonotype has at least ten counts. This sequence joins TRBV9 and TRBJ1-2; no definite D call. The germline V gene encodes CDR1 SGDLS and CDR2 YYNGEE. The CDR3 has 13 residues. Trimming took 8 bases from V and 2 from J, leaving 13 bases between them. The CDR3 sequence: CASASPINYGYTF. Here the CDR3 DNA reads TGTGCCAGTGCCTCCCCAATAAACTATGGCTACACCTTC.

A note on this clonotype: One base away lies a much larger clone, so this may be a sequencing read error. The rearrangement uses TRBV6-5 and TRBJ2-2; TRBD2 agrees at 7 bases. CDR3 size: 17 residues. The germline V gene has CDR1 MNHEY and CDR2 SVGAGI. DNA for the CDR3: TGTGCCAGCAGTTATTTCGCGGGGGTAGCGGGCACCGGGGAGCTGTGTTTT. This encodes CASSYFAGVAGTGELCF.

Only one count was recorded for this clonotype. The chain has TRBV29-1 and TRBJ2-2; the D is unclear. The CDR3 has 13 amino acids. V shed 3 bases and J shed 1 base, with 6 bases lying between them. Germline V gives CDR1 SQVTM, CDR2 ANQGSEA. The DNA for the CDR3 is TGCAGCGTTGACCTTATGAACACCGGGGAGCTGTTTTTT. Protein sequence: CSVDLMNTGELFF.

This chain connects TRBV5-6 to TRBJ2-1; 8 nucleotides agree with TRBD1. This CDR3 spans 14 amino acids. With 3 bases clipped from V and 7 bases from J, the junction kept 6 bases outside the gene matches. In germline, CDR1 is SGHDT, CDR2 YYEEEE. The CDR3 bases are TGTGCCAGCAGCTGGGGGACAGGAGGAAATGAGCAGTTCTTC. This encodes CASSWGTGGNEQFF.

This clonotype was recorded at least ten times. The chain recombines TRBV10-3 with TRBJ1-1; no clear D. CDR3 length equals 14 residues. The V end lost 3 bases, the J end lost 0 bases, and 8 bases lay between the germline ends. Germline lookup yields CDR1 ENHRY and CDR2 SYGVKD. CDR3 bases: TGTGCCATCAGTGACGGGCCGTTGAACACTGAAGCTTTCTTT. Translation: CAISDGPLNTEAFF.

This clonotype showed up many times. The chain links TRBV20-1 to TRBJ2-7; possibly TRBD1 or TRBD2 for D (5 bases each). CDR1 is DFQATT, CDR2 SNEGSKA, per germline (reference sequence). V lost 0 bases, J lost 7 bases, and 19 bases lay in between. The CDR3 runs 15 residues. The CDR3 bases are TGCAGTGCTAGAGATATCGGGACCACCTATAAAGAGCAGTACTTC. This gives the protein CSARDIGTTYKEQYF.

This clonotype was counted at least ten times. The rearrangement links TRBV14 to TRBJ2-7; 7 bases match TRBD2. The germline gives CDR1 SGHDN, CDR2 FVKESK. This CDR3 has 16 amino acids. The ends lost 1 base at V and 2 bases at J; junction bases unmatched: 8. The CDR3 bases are TGTGCCAGCAGCCAAGCTCGGACTAGTATTACCTACGAGCAGTACTTC. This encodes CASSQARTSITYEQYF.

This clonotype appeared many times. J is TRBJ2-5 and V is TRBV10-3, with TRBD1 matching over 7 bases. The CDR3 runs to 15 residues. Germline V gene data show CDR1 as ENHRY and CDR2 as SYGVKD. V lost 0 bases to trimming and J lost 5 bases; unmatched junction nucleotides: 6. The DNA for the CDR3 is TGTGCCATCAGTGAGTCCTCCGACAGGGTGGAGACCCAGTACTTC. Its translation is CAISESSDRVETQYF.

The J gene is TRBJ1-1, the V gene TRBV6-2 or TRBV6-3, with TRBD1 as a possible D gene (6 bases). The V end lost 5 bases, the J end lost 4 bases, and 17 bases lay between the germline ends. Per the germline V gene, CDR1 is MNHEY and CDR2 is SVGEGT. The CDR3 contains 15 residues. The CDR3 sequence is CASSNTGLQGTEAFF. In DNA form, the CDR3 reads TGTGCCAGCAGTAACACAGGGCTACAGGGCACTGAAGCTTTCTTT.

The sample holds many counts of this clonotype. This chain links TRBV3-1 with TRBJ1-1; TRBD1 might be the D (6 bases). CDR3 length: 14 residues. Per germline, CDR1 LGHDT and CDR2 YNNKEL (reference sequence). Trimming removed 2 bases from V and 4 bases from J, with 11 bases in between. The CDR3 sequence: CASSQPRGGTEAFF. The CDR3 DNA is TGTGCCAGCAGCCAACCCAGGGGAGGCACTGAAGCTTTCTTT.

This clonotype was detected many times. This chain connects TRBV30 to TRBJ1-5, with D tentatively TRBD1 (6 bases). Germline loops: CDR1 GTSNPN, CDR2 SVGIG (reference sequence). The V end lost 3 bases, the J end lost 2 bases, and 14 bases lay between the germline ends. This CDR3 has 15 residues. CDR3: CAWSQGRGGNQPQHF. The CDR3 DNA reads TGTGCCTGGAGCCAGGGCAGGGGTGGCAATCAGCCCCAGCATTTT.

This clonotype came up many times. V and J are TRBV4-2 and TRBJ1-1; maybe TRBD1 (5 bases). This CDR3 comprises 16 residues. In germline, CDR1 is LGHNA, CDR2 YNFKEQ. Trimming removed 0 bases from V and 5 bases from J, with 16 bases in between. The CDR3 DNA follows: TGTGCCAGCAGCCAAGAAGGGGAGGTTAAATGGACTGAAGCTTTCTTT. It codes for CASSQEGEVKWTEAFF.

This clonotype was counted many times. CDR3 loop: CASSFPTGTGNSPLHF. CDR3 coding DNA: TGTGCCAGCAGTTTCCCCACCGGGACAGGAAATTCACCCCTCCACTTT. V usage is TRBV28 and J usage is TRBJ1-6; 8 nucleotides line up with TRBD1. From germline, CDR1 is MDHEN and CDR2 SYDVKM. Trimming took 3 bases from V and 7 from J; bases not matched to a gene: 8. CDR3 length equals 16 residues.

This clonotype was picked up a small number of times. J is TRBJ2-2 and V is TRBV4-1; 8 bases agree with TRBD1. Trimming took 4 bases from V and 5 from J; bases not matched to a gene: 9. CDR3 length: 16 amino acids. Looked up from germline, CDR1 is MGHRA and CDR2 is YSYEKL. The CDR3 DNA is TGCGCCAGCAGCCCCCGGACAGGGCGGGGAACCGGGGAGCTGTTTTTT. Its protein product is CASSPRTGRGTGELFF.

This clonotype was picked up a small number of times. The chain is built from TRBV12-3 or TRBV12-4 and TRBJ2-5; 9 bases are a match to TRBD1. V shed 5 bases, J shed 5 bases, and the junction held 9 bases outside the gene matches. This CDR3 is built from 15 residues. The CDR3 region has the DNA TGTGCCAGCAGTCCCAACAGGGGGCAGGGGGAGACCCAGTACTTC. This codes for CASSPNRGQGETQYF.

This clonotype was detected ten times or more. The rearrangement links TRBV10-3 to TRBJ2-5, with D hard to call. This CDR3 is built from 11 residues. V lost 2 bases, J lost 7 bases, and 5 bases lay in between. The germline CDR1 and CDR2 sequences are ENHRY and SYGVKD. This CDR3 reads CAISEGPTQYF. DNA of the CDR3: TGTGCCATCAGTGAGGGACCGACCCAGTACTTC.

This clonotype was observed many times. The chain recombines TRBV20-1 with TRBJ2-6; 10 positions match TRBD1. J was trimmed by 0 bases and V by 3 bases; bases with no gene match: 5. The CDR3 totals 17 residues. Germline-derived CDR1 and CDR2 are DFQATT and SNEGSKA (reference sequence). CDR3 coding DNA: TGCAGTGCTAGGCGGGACAGGGGCCTCTCTGGGGCCAACGTCCTGACTTTC. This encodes CSARRDRGLSGANVLTF.

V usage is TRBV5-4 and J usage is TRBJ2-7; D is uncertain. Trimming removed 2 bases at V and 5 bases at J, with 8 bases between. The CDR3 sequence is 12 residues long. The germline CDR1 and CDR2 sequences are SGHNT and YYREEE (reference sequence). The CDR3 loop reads CASSFLTDEQYF. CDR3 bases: TGTGCCAGCAGCTTCCTGACCGACGAGCAGTACTTC.

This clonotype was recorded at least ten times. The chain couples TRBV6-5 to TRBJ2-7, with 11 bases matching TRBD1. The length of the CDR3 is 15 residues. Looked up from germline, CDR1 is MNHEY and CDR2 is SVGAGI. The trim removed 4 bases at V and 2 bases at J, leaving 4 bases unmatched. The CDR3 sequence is CASSFGQGATYEQYF. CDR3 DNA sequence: TGTGCCAGCAGTTTCGGACAGGGGGCAACCTACGAGCAGTACTTC.

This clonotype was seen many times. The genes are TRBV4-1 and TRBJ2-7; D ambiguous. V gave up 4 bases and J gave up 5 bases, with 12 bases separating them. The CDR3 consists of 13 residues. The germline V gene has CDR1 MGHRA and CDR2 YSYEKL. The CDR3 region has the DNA TGCGCCAGCAGCCCGTCCTATATGAACGAGCAGTACTTC. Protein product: CASSPSYMNEQYF.

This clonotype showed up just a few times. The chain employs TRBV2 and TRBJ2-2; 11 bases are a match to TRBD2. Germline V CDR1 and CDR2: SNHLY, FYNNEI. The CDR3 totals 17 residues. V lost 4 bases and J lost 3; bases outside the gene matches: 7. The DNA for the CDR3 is TGTGCCAGCAGTGGGTACCTAGCGGGAGGTTACACCGGGGAGCTGTTTTTT. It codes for CASSGYLAGGYTGELFF.

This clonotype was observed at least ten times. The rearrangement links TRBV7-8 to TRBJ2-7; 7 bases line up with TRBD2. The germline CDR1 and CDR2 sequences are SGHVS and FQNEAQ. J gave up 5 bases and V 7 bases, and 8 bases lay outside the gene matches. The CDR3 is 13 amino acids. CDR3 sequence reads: CASIGGSRDEQYF. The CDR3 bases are TGTGCCAGCATTGGCGGGAGCCGCGACGAGCAGTACTTC.

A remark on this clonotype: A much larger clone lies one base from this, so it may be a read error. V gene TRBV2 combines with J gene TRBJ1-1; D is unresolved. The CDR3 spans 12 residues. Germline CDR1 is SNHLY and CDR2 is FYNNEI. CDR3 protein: CASRNDVTEACF. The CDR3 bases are TGTGCCAGCAGGAACGATGTCACTGAAGCTTGCTTT.

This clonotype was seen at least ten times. The CDR3 DNA sequence: TGTGCCAGCAGCGTTCAATCTAGCGGGGGACGGCAAGAGACCCAGTACTTC. This sequence encodes CASSVQSSGGRQETQYF. The chain uses TRBV9 and TRBJ2-5, with 10 positions matching TRBD2. Germline lookup yields CDR1 SGDLS and CDR2 YYNGEE. With 2 bases clipped from V and 2 bases from J, the junction kept 9 bases outside the gene matches. The CDR3 has 17 amino acids.

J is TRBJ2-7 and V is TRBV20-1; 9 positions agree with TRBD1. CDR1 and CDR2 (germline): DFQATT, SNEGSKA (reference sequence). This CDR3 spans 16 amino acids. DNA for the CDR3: TGCAATGCAACCGGGACAGGGCGATTCCCGTCCTACGAGCAGTACTTC. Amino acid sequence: CNATGTGRFPSYEQYF.

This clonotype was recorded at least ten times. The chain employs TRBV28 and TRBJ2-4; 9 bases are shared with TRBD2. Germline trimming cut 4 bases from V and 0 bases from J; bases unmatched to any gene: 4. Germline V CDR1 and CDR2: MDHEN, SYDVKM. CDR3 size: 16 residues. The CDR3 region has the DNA TGTGCCAGCAGTTCGTGGACTAGCGTAGCCAAAAACATTCAGTACTTC. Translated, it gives CASSSWTSVAKNIQYF. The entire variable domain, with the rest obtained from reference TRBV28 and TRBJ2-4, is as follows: DVKVTQSSRYLVKRTGEKVFLECVQDMDHENMFWYRQDPGLGLRLIYFSYDVKMKEKGDIPEGYSVSREKKERFSLILESASTNQTSMYLCASSSWTSVAKNIQYFGAGTRLSVL.